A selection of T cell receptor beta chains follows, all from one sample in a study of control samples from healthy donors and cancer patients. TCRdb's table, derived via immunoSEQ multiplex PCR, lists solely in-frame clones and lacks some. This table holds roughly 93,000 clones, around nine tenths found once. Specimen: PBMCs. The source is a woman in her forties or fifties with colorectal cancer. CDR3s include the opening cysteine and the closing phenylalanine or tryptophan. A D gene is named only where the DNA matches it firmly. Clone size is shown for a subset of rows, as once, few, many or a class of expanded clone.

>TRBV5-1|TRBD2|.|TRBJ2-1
CASSPGGGYNEQFF
TGCGCCAGTTCCCCGGGGGGGGGCTACAATGAGCAGTTCTTC
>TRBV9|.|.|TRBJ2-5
CASSVGVGYSQETQYF
TGTGCCAGCAGCGTAGGGGTAGGCTACTCCCAAGAGACCCAGTACTTC
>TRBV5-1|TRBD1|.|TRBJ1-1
CASSLGGTGPTEAFF
TGCGCCAGCAGCTTGGGGGGGACAGGACCGACTGAAGCTTTCTTT
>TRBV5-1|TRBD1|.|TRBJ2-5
CASSPGQGETQYF
TGCGCCAGCAGCCCGGGACAGGGGGAGACCCAGTACTTC
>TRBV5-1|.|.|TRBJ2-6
CASRISVHSGANVLTF
TGCGCCAGCAGAATTTCCGTTCACTCTGGGGCCAACGTCCTGACTTTC
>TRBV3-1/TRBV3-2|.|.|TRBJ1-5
CASSQDLTSNQPQHF
TGTGCCAGCAGCCAAGATCTAACTAGTAATCAGCCCCAGCATTTT
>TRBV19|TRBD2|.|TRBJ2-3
CASRGSGGTDTQYF
TGTGCCAGTAGAGGTAGCGGGGGCACAGATACGCAGTATTTT
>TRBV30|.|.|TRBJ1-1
CAWREGIVAEAFF
TGTGCCTGGAGGGAGGGAATTGTCGCTGAAGCTTTCTTT
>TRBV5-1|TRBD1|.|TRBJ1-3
CASRGQGLSGNTIYF
TGCGCCAGCAGAGGACAGGGGCTCTCTGGAAACACCATATATTTT
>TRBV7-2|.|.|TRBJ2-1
CASSSTPGRQFF
TGTGCCAGCAGCTCTACCCCGGGACGCCAGTTCTTC
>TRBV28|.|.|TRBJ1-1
CASSLWTGEAFF
TGTGCCAGCAGTTTATGGACCGGTGAAGCTTTCTTT
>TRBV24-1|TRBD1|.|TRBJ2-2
CATSGQGNTGELFF
TGTGCCACCAGTGGACAGGGAAACACCGGGGAGCTGTTTTTT
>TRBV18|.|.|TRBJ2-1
CASSPGPYNEQFF
TGTGCCAGCTCCCCCGGCCCGTACAATGAGCAGTTCTTC
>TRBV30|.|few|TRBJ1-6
CASSQGQNSPLHF
TGTGCCTCCTCCCAAGGGCAAAATTCACCCCTCCACTTT
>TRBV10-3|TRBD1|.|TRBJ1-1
CAISELDRGNTEAFF
TGTGCCATCAGTGAGCTCGACAGGGGGAACACTGAAGCTTTCTTT